Below, one T cell receptor beta chain is given with its context. Its antigen is not identified. Some clones are missing from TCRdb's copy, which holds only in-frame ones; the method was immunoSEQ multiplex PCR. The sample comprises around 20,000 clones, roughly 97% of which are singletons, and over 9.5% rests with the top ten. The CDR3 covers 16 residues. V lost 6 bases to trimming and J lost 0 bases; unmatched junction nucleotides: 6. Germline CDR1 MDHEN, CDR2 SYDVKM. This entry belongs to a study of cytomegalovirus exposure and HLA in healthy donors. Study-wide points: Rarity held for most TCR sequences, but there were some public TCRs that occurred in many donors.

Source material: PBMCs. The source is a man aged 30-40 years in good health and CMV-seropositive. The V and J genes are TRBV28 and TRBJ2-3; 10 bases line up with TRBD2. This CDR3 is CASSRGTSASTDTQYF. CDR3 nucleotide sequence: TGTGCCAGCAGCCGCGGGACTAGCGCTAGCACAGATACGCAGTATTTT. Based on the CDR3 plus reference TRBV28 and TRBJ2-3, the full variable domain is DVKVTQSSRYLVKRTGEKVFLECVQDMDHENMFWYRQDPGLGLRLIYFSYDVKMKEKGDIPEGYSVSREKKERFSLILESASTNQTSMYLCASSRGTSASTDTQYFGPGTRLTVL.